Below, 32 T cell receptor beta chains from the same sample are listed, as sequenced in a study of beta chain features in type 1 diabetes. Regarding the study as a whole: Among patients with Type 1 diabetes, TCRB CDR3s were moderately but significantly shorter in every one of the four CD4+ subsets.

The investigators reverse transcribed all of the isolated RNA, so they sequenced expressed TCRB transcripts. Generated by immunoSEQ multiplex PCR, the TCRdb table keeps only in-frame clones and is missing some. The repertoire holds a few hundred thousand clones, with over 8.5% as singletons. Their target antigens are unknown. The sequencing sample was made of central memory CD4+ T cells from blood. The receptors shown here come from a man aged 25-45 years with type 1 diabetes.

This clone was observed a few times. CDR3 region: CASSVGPASNQPQHF. The CDR3 DNA is TGTGCCAGCAGCGTAGGGCCGGCTAGCAATCAGCCCCAGCATTTT. The chain recombines TRBV9 with TRBJ1-5; D is undetermined. The CDR3 is made up of 15 amino acids. Germline V gives CDR1 SGDLS, CDR2 YYNGEE. Trimming took off 0 bases at V and 0 bases at J, with 7 bases between the two ends.

This chain links TRBV9 with TRBJ2-5, with 7 bases identical to TRBD1. CDR1 is SGDLS and CDR2 is YYNGEE in the germline V gene. With V trimmed by 5 bases and J by 3 bases, 7 bases remained unmatched. The CDR3 spans 14 residues. This chain's CDR3 is CASSHQGQKETQYF. In DNA form, the CDR3 reads TGTGCCAGCAGTCATCAGGGACAGAAAGAGACCCAGTACTTC.

J is TRBJ1-2 and V is TRBV5-4, with a tentative D call TRBD1 (6 bases). The germline gives CDR1 SGHNT, CDR2 YYREEE (reference sequence). The CDR3 extends over 14 amino acids. With 4 bases removed from V and 4 bases from J, the gap between germline ends came to 14 bases. The CDR3 reads CASSLPGVGYGYTF. CDR3 sequence (DNA): TGTGCCAGCAGCCTCCCAGGGGTGGGCTATGGCTACACCTTC.

This clone was observed at least ten times. The chain joins TRBV10-3 to TRBJ2-7; no reliable D call. The germline V gene has CDR1 ENHRY and CDR2 SYGVKD. The length of the CDR3 is 15 residues. V gave up 0 bases and J gave up 4 bases, with 13 bases separating them. CDR3 sequence: CAISESMAQAYEQYF. The CDR3 DNA reads as TGTGCCATCAGTGAGTCGATGGCTCAAGCTTACGAGCAGTACTTC.

This clone was seen a few times. This chain joins TRBV4-1 and TRBJ2-7, with a tentative D call TRBD1 (6 bases). This CDR3 contains 14 residues. Per the germline V gene, CDR1 is MGHRA and CDR2 is YSYEKL. With 4 bases removed from V and 6 bases from J, the gap between germline ends came to 16 bases. CDR3: CASSPLTGLTEQYF. The CDR3, as DNA: TGCGCCAGCAGCCCCCTAACAGGGCTTACCGAGCAGTACTTC.

This clone was detected a few times. The V call is TRBV5-1, the J call TRBJ2-1; D call uncertain. Germline CDR1 SGHRS, CDR2 YFSETQ. The CDR3 length is 13 residues. The V gene lost 0 bases and the J gene lost 3 bases, with 4 bases spanning the gap. The chain's CDR3 is CASSLGHYNEQFF. DNA for the CDR3: TGCGCCAGCAGCTTGGGACACTACAATGAGCAGTTCTTC. Drawing the rest from reference TRBV5-1 and TRBJ2-1, the complete variable domain is KAGVTQTPRYLIKTRGQQVTLSCSPISGHRSVSWYQQTPGQGLQFLFEYFSETQRNKGNFPGRFSGRQFSNSRSEMNVSTLELGDSALYLCASSLGHYNEQFFGPGTRLTVL.

V and J are TRBV29-1 and TRBJ2-3; 9 nucleotides align to TRBD1. Germline V gives CDR1 SQVTM, CDR2 ANQGSEA. The CDR3 covers 17 residues. With 4 bases clipped from V and 2 bases from J, the junction kept 13 bases outside the gene matches. The CDR3 sequence is CSVGNHRGHSNTDTQYF. As DNA, the CDR3 is TGCAGCGTTGGAAACCACAGGGGGCATTCCAACACAGATACGCAGTATTTT.

This clone was counted between two and nine times. The chain has TRBV6-1 and TRBJ1-2; the D gene is possibly TRBD1 (5 bases). This CDR3 contains 13 residues. Germline V gene data show CDR1 as MNHNS and CDR2 as SASEGT. V was cut by 2 bases and J by 8 bases, with 12 bases left in between. The CDR3 sequence is CASSEIGALGYTF. CDR3 coding DNA: TGTGCCAGCAGTGAAATAGGGGCGCTGGGCTACACCTTC.

This clone was counted many times. This chain joins TRBV6-1 and TRBJ2-7; D possibly corresponds to TRBD2 (6 bases). The CDR3 sequence is 15 residues long. V shed 1 base and J shed 0 bases, with 10 bases lying between them. The germline V gene has CDR1 MNHNS and CDR2 SASEGT. Written as DNA, the CDR3 is TGTGCCAGCAGTGAAGGGGGTAGCGGCTCCTACGAGCAGTACTTC. This gives the protein CASSEGGSGSYEQYF.

V and J are TRBV7-3 and TRBJ2-1, with TRBD1 identical over 8 bases. The CDR3 is made up of 14 amino acids. The ends lost 5 bases at V and 8 bases at J; junction bases unmatched: 8. From germline, CDR1 is SGHTA and CDR2 FQGTGA. Here the CDR3 DNA reads TGTGCCAGCAGCACCGGCGGACAGGGCCATGAGCAGTTCTTC. Protein sequence: CASSTGGQGHEQFF.

This clone was detected many times. The chain employs TRBV28 and TRBJ1-5; D is ambiguous. Germline V gene sequence: CDR1 MDHEN, CDR2 SYDVKM. The V and J ends lost 4 bases and 7 bases respectively, with 8 bases between them. The CDR3 sequence is 12 residues long. The CDR3 spells CASSSYRQPQHF. The CDR3 nucleotides are TGTGCCAGCAGTTCATACCGGCAGCCCCAGCATTTT.

This clone was detected many times. The rearrangement joins TRBV10-3 to TRBJ2-7, with TRBD1 identical over 8 bases. Germline V lookup: CDR1 ENHRY, CDR2 SYGVKD. Unmatched junction bases numbered 6, after V lost 6 bases and J lost 2 bases. The CDR3 length is 14 residues. The CDR3 region has the DNA TGTGCCATCAGATTGACAGGGGAGCCCTACGAGCAGTACTTC. Translation gives CAIRLTGEPYEQYF.

This clone occurred a few times. The same CDR3 also results from other DNA sequences found in this sample. This rearrangement joins TRBV11-3 to TRBJ2-5; D possibly corresponds to TRBD1 (5 bases). CDR3 length: 11 amino acids. Trimming stripped 5 bases from V and 4 bases from J, with 5 bases between. Per germline, CDR1 SGHNT and CDR2 YENEEA. Here the CDR3 reads CASSQGETQYF. For the CDR3, the DNA is TGTGCCAGCAGCCAGGGAGAGACCCAGTACTTC.

In DNA, the CDR3 is TGTGCCAGCAGCTTTTCTACAGGGCAAGAGACCCAGTACTTC. Residues: CASSFSTGQETQYF. The V and J genes are TRBV7-9 and TRBJ2-5, with D perhaps matching TRBD1 (6 bases). Germline V CDR1 and CDR2: SEHNR, FQNEAQ (reference sequence). Trimming took off 3 bases at V and 2 bases at J, with 10 bases between the two ends. The CDR3 sequence is 14 residues long.

V is TRBV15 and J is TRBJ2-2; 10 positions agree with TRBD1. CDR1 is LNHNV and CDR2 is YYDKDF in the germline V gene (reference sequence). V gave up 3 bases and J gave up 5 bases; unmatched junction bases: 6. CDR3 length: 16 amino acids. DNA of the CDR3: TGTGCCACCAGCAGGGGGACAGGGGAATCGACCGGGGAGCTGTTTTTT. Translated: CATSRGTGESTGELFF.

This rearrangement joins TRBV15 to TRBJ2-4; D unclear. CDR1 and CDR2 (germline): LNHNV, YYDKDF (reference sequence). The ends were cut back, 0 bases at V and 0 bases at J, with 12 bases in the middle. The CDR3 extends over 17 amino acids. As DNA, the CDR3 is TGTGCCACCAGCAGAGAGTCCGTCGCGATAGCCAAAAACATTCAGTACTTC. Residues: CATSRESVAIAKNIQYF.

This clone was seen more than once but under ten times. The chain employs TRBV2 and TRBJ2-7; the D gene is possibly TRBD1 (5 bases). The length of the CDR3 is 13 residues. Trimming stripped 3 bases from V and 2 bases from J, with 8 bases between. Germline lookup yields CDR1 SNHLY and CDR2 FYNNEI. The CDR3 bases are TGTGCCAGCAGTGACGCGGACACCTACGAGCAGTACTTC. As protein: CASSDADTYEQYF.

This chain uses TRBV5-1 with TRBJ2-3; D is unresolved. Germline CDR1 SGHRS, CDR2 YFSETQ. Deletions cut 5 bases from V and 2 bases from J, with 12 bases between. CDR3 length equals 14 residues. CDR3 DNA sequence: TGCGCCAGCAGATGGCCCGAAACCACAGATACGCAGTATTTT. Protein sequence: CASRWPETTDTQYF.

In this sample, this clone turned up many times. The rearrangement joins TRBV7-2 to TRBJ1-2; no reliable D call. V was shortened by 1 base and J by 6 bases, with 12 bases between the two germline ends. Germline V CDR1 and CDR2: SGHTA, FQGNSA. The length of the CDR3 is 14 residues. CDR3 in amino acids: CASSLEVWGNGYTF. CDR3 DNA sequence: TGTGCCAGCAGCTTAGAGGTGTGGGGAAATGGCTACACCTTC.

This clone was observed a few times. The chain joins TRBV20-1 to TRBJ2-7; D is undetermined. CDR3 length equals 11 residues. Germline lookup yields CDR1 DFQATT and CDR2 SNEGSKA (reference sequence). Trimming stripped 1 base from V and 9 bases from J, with 10 bases between. CDR3 protein: CSARGEEWQYF. DNA for the CDR3: TGCAGTGCTAGAGGGGAAGAATGGCAGTACTTC.

This clone has ten or more counts. This sample includes further DNA sequences coding for the same CDR3. CDR3 coding DNA: TGTGCCAGCAGCCAAGAGGGACGGGACAGAGCCTACGAGCAGTACTTC. Residues: CASSQEGRDRAYEQYF. The V and J genes are TRBV14 and TRBJ2-7; 7 nucleotides match TRBD1. CDR3 length: 16 amino acids. The germline CDR1 and CDR2 sequences are SGHDN and FVKESK. Trimming at V came to 0 bases and at J to 2 bases, leaving 7 bases not matched to a gene.

A remark on this clone: This likely came from a read error, as a far larger clone is one base away. The rearrangement joins TRBV4-2 to TRBJ1-2; D remains ambiguous. Germline CDR1 LGHNA, CDR2 YNFKEQ. Trimming cost V 2 bases and J 2 bases, with 12 bases left between them. This CDR3 is 15 amino acids long. This chain's CDR3 is CASSQLGNRNYGYTF. CDR3 bases: TGTGCCAGCAGCCAACTCGGTAACCGAAACTATGGCTACACCTTC.

This rearrangement joins TRBV5-1 to TRBJ2-5; TRBD2 aligns across 13 bases. Germline loops: CDR1 SGHRS, CDR2 YFSETQ. The J segment lost 1 base and the V segment lost 4 bases, leaving 4 bases of the junction unmatched. There are 16 residues in the CDR3. In DNA form, the CDR3 reads TGCGCCAGCAGCCGTGGGACTAGCGGGACCCAAGAGACCCAGTACTTC. Its translation is CASSRGTSGTQETQYF.

The sample holds a few counts of this clone. This chain connects TRBV7-8 to TRBJ2-3; D is undetermined. Germline CDR1 SGHVS, CDR2 FQNEAQ. The CDR3 is 12 residues long. Trimming pared 5 bases from V and 6 bases from J, leaving 9 bases between. CDR3 coding DNA: TGTGCCAGCAGCCCACGCAAGGATACGCAGTATTTT. It translates to CASSPRKDTQYF.

J is TRBJ2-1 and V is TRBV6-6, with D possibly matching TRBD2 (5 bases). The germline V gene encodes CDR1 MNHNY and CDR2 SVGAGI (reference sequence). Trimming shortened V by 2 bases and J by 7 bases, and 12 bases separated the two germline ends. This CDR3 spans 14 amino acids. This CDR3 is CASSYGGLGNEQFF. CDR3 coding DNA: TGTGCCAGCAGTTACGGCGGGCTGGGGAATGAGCAGTTCTTC.

This clone was observed a few times. The rearrangement uses TRBV6-6 and TRBJ2-7, with D perhaps matching TRBD2 (6 bases). With 6 bases removed from V and 0 bases from J, the gap between germline ends came to 15 bases. The CDR3 loop spans 15 amino acids. CDR1 is MNHNY and CDR2 is SVGAGI in the germline V gene (reference sequence). The CDR3 spells CASSVTGAPSYEQYF. The DNA of the CDR3 is TGTGCCAGCAGCGTTACGGGAGCTCCCTCCTACGAGCAGTACTTC.

This clone was detected only a few times. This sequence joins TRBV7-3 and TRBJ2-2, with 9 bases matching TRBD2. Trimming cost V 3 bases and J 1 base; bases outside gene matches: 0. CDR1 is SGHTA, CDR2 FQGTGA, per germline. There are 15 residues in the CDR3. DNA for the CDR3: TGTGCCAGCAGCTTGACTAGCGGGAACACCGGGGAGCTGTTTTTT. Translating it yields CASSLTSGNTGELFF.

V and J are TRBV9 and TRBJ2-1, with 7 bases matching TRBD2. V was pared by 0 bases and J by 0 bases, with 6 bases of the junction left unmatched. The germline V gene encodes CDR1 SGDLS and CDR2 YYNGEE. This CDR3 has 17 amino acids. The CDR3: CASSVAAGGSSYNEQFF. CDR3 DNA sequence: TGTGCCAGCAGCGTAGCCGCCGGGGGGAGCTCCTACAATGAGCAGTTCTTC.

The gene calls are TRBV11-2 and TRBJ2-3; D is perhaps TRBD1 (6 bases). The germline V and J ends were trimmed by 2 bases and 6 bases, with 9 bases remaining between them. This CDR3 is 13 amino acids long. Germline CDR1 SGHAT, CDR2 FQNNGV. CDR3 sequence reads: CASSLHREDTQYF. CDR3 coding DNA: TGTGCCAGCAGCTTACACAGGGAGGATACGCAGTATTTT. Variable domain in full (rest from reference TRBV11-2 and TRBJ2-3): EAGVAQSPRYKIIEKRQSVAFWCNPISGHATLYWYQQILGQGPKLLIQFQNNGVVDDSQLPKDRFSAERLKGVDSTLKIQPAKLEDSAVYLCASSLHREDTQYFGPGTRLTVL.

The rearrangement joins TRBV7-8 to TRBJ2-7; TRBD2 is a possible D gene (5 bases). Germline CDR1 SGHVS, CDR2 FQNEAQ. The V end was cut by 3 bases, the J end by 2 bases, with 11 bases between. The CDR3 extends over 14 amino acids. CDR3 protein: CASSLEGLTYEQYF. Written as DNA, the CDR3 is TGTGCCAGCAGCTTGGAAGGACTTACCTACGAGCAGTACTTC.

This chain joins TRBV5-6 and TRBJ2-3; D possibly corresponds to TRBD1 (5 bases). Germline assignment: CDR1 SGHDT and CDR2 YYEEEE. This CDR3 spans 14 amino acids. V was shortened by 0 bases and J by 3 bases, with 8 bases between the two germline ends. The CDR3 is CASSLDQGTDTQYF. Written as DNA, the CDR3 is TGTGCCAGCAGCTTGGATCAGGGAACAGATACGCAGTATTTT.

A few counts support this clone. The chain uses TRBV6-6 and TRBJ2-3; D is unclear. This CDR3 is built from 15 residues. Trimming removed 2 bases at V and 6 bases at J, with 15 bases between. CDR1 is MNHNY and CDR2 is SVGAGI in the germline V gene (reference sequence). The CDR3 nucleotides are TGTGCCAGCAGTTACCAGGTGGCGGCCCCGGATACGCAGTATTTT. Translated, it gives CASSYQVAAPDTQYF.